This TCR beta chain is drawn from a study of identical twins. This clonotype was seen repeatedly, ten times or more. The CDR3 runs 14 residues. Germline-derived CDR1 and CDR2 are SGHRS and YFSETQ. J was trimmed by 0 bases and V by 4 bases; bases with no gene match: 0. Each CDR3 protein is one row after TCRdb ran MiXCR on the 5' RACE reads. The repertoire includes some 900,000 distinct CDR3 sequences, 9% to 15% of them detected once, and around 1.6% sits in the top ten. The same specimen was also included in a second study, on yellow fever vaccine responses in identical twins.

The V and J genes are TRBV5-1 and TRBJ2-3; 9 bases are a match to TRBD1. This clonotype was sampled from a woman between 18 and 29 years old in good health. What was sequenced was PBMCs. The CDR3 DNA reads TGCGCCAGCAGCGGGACAGGGAGCACAGATACGCAGTATTTT. It codes for CASSGTGSTDTQYF.